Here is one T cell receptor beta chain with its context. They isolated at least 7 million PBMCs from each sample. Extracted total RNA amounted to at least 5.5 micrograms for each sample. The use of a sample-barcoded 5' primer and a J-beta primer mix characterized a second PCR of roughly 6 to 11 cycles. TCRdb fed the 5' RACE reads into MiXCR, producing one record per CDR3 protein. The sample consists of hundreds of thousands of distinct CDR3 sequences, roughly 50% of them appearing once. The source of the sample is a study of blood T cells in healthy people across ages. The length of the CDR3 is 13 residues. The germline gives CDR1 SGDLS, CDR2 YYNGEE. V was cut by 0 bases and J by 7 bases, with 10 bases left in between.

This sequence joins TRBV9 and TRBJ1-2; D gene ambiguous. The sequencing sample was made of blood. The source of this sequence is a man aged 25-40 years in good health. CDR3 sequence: CASSVEDSFGYTF. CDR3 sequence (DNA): TGTGCCAGCAGCGTAGAGGATTCCTTTGGCTACACCTTC.